The 5 T cell receptor beta chains presented below share a single source sample, sequenced in a study of CD8 T cells in ankylosing spondylitis. What these receptors recognize is not known. Via MiXCR, TCRdb re-called the 5' RACE reads, giving one row per CDR3 protein. Among approximately 500,000 distinct CDR3 sequences, about 13% were seen once, and the ten largest hold nearly 7%. General study results and limits: Ankylosing spondylitis blood appeared to be characterized by a TCR beta motif of under ten highly homologous variants.

Sequencing was carried out using blood, either unsorted or a sorted T cell fraction (not recorded which). All receptors come from a male donor with ankylosing spondylitis.

This clonotype was observed a handful of times. This chain uses TRBV5-1 with TRBJ2-5; either TRBD1 or TRBD2 may supply D (5 bases each). This CDR3 has 15 amino acids. CDR1 and CDR2 (germline): SGHRS, YFSETQ. Trimming took off 4 bases at V and 2 bases at J, with 15 bases between the two ends. The CDR3: CASSLVRGAQETQYF. Written as DNA, the CDR3 is TGCGCCAGCAGCCTGGTAAGGGGAGCACAAGAGACCCAGTACTTC.

The V gene is TRBV27, the J gene TRBJ2-7, with 9 nucleotides matching TRBD1. J was trimmed by 1 base and V by 5 bases; bases with no gene match: 6. Looked up from germline, CDR1 is MNHEY and CDR2 is SMNVEV (reference sequence). There are 15 residues in the CDR3. CDR3 nucleotide sequence: TGTGCCAGCAGTCCCCTACAGGGGGCGTCCTACGAGCAGTACTTC. Protein product: CASSPLQGASYEQYF.

CDR3 region: CASILPGNTIYF. CDR3 nucleotide sequence: TGTGCCAGCATTCTTCCTGGAAACACCATATATTTT. The chain joins TRBV12-3 or TRBV12-4 to TRBJ1-3; D unresolved. Trimming removed 7 bases at V and 2 bases at J, with 6 bases between. This CDR3 has 12 amino acids.

The rearrangement links TRBV18 to TRBJ2-7; D might be TRBD1 (6 bases). Deletions cut 3 bases from V and 6 bases from J, with 15 bases between. The CDR3 has 14 amino acids. Germline CDR1 is KGHSH and CDR2 is LQKENI. CDR3 sequence (DNA): TGTGCCAGCTCACCTCAGGGGAACGAGGCCGAGCAGTACTTC. It is translated as CASSPQGNEAEQYF.

The J gene is TRBJ2-1, the V gene TRBV11-2; D gene uncertain. Per the germline V gene, CDR1 is SGHAT and CDR2 is FQNNGV. The CDR3 has 18 amino acids. Trimming stripped 1 base from V and 0 bases from J, with 16 bases between. The CDR3 DNA follows: TGTGCCAGCAGCTTAGTTGTGTCGGTGGGAAGCTCCTACAATGAGCAGTTCTTC. It yields the protein CASSLVVSVGSSYNEQFF.